The source of this T cell receptor (beta chain) is a study of monozygotic twins with inflammatory bowel disease. General study points: IBD patients showed reduced TCRbeta diversity (inverse Simpson) versus healthy co-twins.

Details on this clonotype: Antigen specificity is unknown.

TCRdb re-called the 5' RACE reads and shows each CDR3 protein once, DNA omitted. The sample includes tens of thousands of distinct CDR3 sequences. The sample taken for sequencing was blood. This sequence was found in a human donor with ulcerative colitis or Crohn's disease, or a healthy co-twin of an affected twin (not recorded which).

CDR3 residues: CASSPPVRTEAFF. The chain uses TRBV18 and TRBJ1-1. This CDR3 contains 13 residues. Germline values: CDR1 KGHSH, CDR2 LQKENI.